The present T cell receptor (beta chain) was sequenced within a study of shared clonotypes between healthy human individuals. Study-level points and caveats: Non-shared clonotypes had lower generation probabilities than clonotypes shared by all four sorted-subset donors.

Germline lookup yields CDR1 MDHEN and CDR2 SYDVKM. CDR3 length equals 14 residues. Trimming cost V 8 bases and J 7 bases; bases outside gene matches: 9. This clone is a singleton in its sample. The antigen is undetermined. Deep was the level used in running the assay. Data came from immunoSEQ multiplex PCR; TCRdb stores just in-frame clones and leaves some out. The sample has 2 million to 3 million clones, over 85% seen once. The TCR comes from a man aged 18 to 30 in good health. Some clones in this sample may be carry-over from other donors' samples. The rearrangement uses TRBV28 and TRBJ2-7, with 12 positions matching TRBD1. The sample taken for sequencing was naive CD4+ T cells from PBMCs. This sample's subset: CD45RA+ positively selected. CDR3 sequence: CASVGTGGPHEQYF. In DNA, the CDR3 is TGTGCCAGCGTTGGGACAGGGGGCCCCCATGAGCAGTACTTC.